These 11 T cell receptor beta chains came from one sample sequenced in a study of T cell clonotyping in hematopoietic cell transplantation. The time point here: recipient sample about 28 days before transplant, after cytoreduction. The table came from immunoSEQ multiplex PCR; TCRdb's copy has only in-frame clones and leaves some out. The table records some 49,000 clones, 85% to 90% of them present only once. Sequencing used peripheral blood mononuclear cells, obtained before stem cell transplant. Receptor source: a man in his sixties with biphenotypic leukemia. Some clones in this sample may be carry-over from other donors' samples.

The gene calls are TRBV30 and TRBJ2-1; D is undetermined. The CDR3 consists of 14 residues. V lost 4 bases and J lost 2, with 12 bases in between. In germline, CDR1 is GTSNPN, CDR2 SVGIG (reference sequence). The CDR3 DNA sequence: TGTGCCTGGACCCCCCTTAGCCCCTACAATGAGCAGTTCTTC. It encodes CAWTPLSPYNEQFF.

The chain couples TRBV5-1 to TRBJ2-7; TRBD1 might be the D (5 bases). Trimming cost V 4 bases and J 6 bases, with 20 bases left between them. This CDR3 spans 15 amino acids. The germline gives CDR1 SGHRS, CDR2 YFSETQ. The CDR3 spells CASSPSVGRAGEQYF. The CDR3 coding sequence is TGCGCCAGCAGCCCCAGCGTGGGCAGGGCCGGCGAGCAGTACTTC.

By sample share, this clone is medium-sized. The V gene is TRBV27, the J gene TRBJ2-1; 9 bases agree with TRBD2. The CDR3 totals 16 residues. Germline lookup yields CDR1 MNHEY and CDR2 SMNVEV (reference sequence). J lost 0 bases, V lost 5 bases, and 5 bases had no gene match. The CDR3 nucleotides read TGTGCCAGCAGTCTAAGAGCGGGAGGCTCCTACAATGAGCAGTTCTTC. Protein: CASSLRAGGSYNEQFF.

This clone was found a few times. The chain has TRBV19 and TRBJ1-5; tentative D call: TRBD1 (6 bases). Germline V lookup: CDR1 LNHDA, CDR2 SQIVND (reference sequence). V was trimmed by 7 bases and J by 3 bases, leaving 19 bases between them. The CDR3 contains 16 residues. Written as DNA, the CDR3 is TGTGCCAGTAAGAGTGGGGCAGGGGATGCCAATCAGCCCCAGCATTTT. Residues: CASKSGAGDANQPQHF.

V gene TRBV5-1 combines with J gene TRBJ2-1; perhaps TRBD2 as D (5 bases). The length of the CDR3 is 15 residues. V was cut by 5 bases and J by 6 bases, with 18 bases left in between. Germline V gene data show CDR1 as SGHRS and CDR2 as YFSETQ. The CDR3 spells CASRERERFTNEQFF. The CDR3 region has the DNA TGCGCCAGCAGGGAGAGGGAACGGTTCACCAATGAGCAGTTCTTC.

This chain links TRBV5-1 with TRBJ1-1; no firm D call. V was pared by 4 bases and J by 4 bases, with 14 bases between. CDR1 is SGHRS and CDR2 is YFSETQ in the germline V gene. There are 14 residues in the CDR3. CDR3 in amino acids: CASSAQVESTEAFF. The DNA of the CDR3 is TGCGCCAGCAGCGCTCAGGTAGAGAGCACTGAAGCTTTCTTT.

The rearrangement uses TRBV28 and TRBJ1-2, with 7 bases lining up with TRBD1. The ends lost 2 bases at V and 3 bases at J; junction bases unmatched: 21. Germline CDR1 and CDR2: MDHEN and SYDVKM. This CDR3 is built from 20 residues. CDR3 region: CASSLPPARQGHPLDYGYTF. The CDR3 nucleotides are TGTGCCAGCAGTTTACCCCCGGCCCGACAGGGACACCCTCTGGACTATGGCTACACCTTC.

The chain couples TRBV27 to TRBJ2-7; 8 bases fit TRBD2. Germline-derived CDR1 and CDR2 are MNHEY and SMNVEV (reference sequence). CDR3 length: 16 residues. Trimming took 4 bases from V and 4 from J; bases not matched to a gene: 12. The CDR3 DNA reads TGTGCCAGCAGTTCATACGGGACTAGGGGCCAATACGAGCAGTACTTC. Its translation is CASSSYGTRGQYEQYF.

The count of this clone is one. DNA of the CDR3: TGTGCCTGGACACGGCAACTTGGGGAGCAGTACTTC. It yields the protein CAWTRQLGEQYF. The rearrangement links TRBV30 to TRBJ2-7; D unclear. The length of the CDR3 is 12 residues. Germline V gives CDR1 GTSNPN, CDR2 SVGIG (reference sequence). V lost 4 bases and J 7 bases, leaving 14 bases between the germline ends.

There are a few counts of this clone. The chain combines TRBV6-5 with TRBJ1-3; TRBD1 might be the D (6 bases). In germline, CDR1 is MNHEY, CDR2 SVGAGI. V lost 6 bases to trimming and J lost 3 bases, with 15 bases between them. The length of the CDR3 is 15 residues. CDR3 sequence reads: CASRSQRGDGNTIYF. The CDR3 region has the DNA TGTGCCAGCAGATCGCAAAGGGGGGATGGAAACACCATATATTTT.

The chain combines TRBV9 with TRBJ2-4; D ambiguous. Germline CDR1 reads SGDLS; CDR2 reads YYNGEE. With 4 bases removed from V and 7 bases from J, the gap between germline ends came to 18 bases. This CDR3 contains 15 residues. CDR3 region: CASSPSGVGRNIQYF. DNA of the CDR3: TGTGCCAGCAGCCCCTCCGGAGTAGGGCGGAACATTCAGTACTTC.